The source of this T cell receptor (beta chain) is a study of tumor-infiltrating lymphocytes in oesophageal squamous cell carcinoma. MiXCR, applied by TCRdb to the PCR reads, yields one record per CDR3 protein. The sample has about 14,000 distinct CDR3 sequences, approximately 45% seen once; the top ten hold less than 60%. This clonotype is medium-sized. The ends were cut back, 5 bases at V and 4 bases at J, with 7 bases in the middle. Germline lookup yields CDR1 SEHNR and CDR2 FQNEAQ (reference sequence). CDR3 length: 12 residues. This chain links TRBV7-9 with TRBJ2-3; D unresolved. Source material: blood. The sequence was collected from a male donor with esophageal squamous cell carcinoma. The CDR3 region has the DNA TGTGCCAGCAGCGGGAAAGCAGATACGCAGTATTTT. It yields the protein CASSGKADTQYF.